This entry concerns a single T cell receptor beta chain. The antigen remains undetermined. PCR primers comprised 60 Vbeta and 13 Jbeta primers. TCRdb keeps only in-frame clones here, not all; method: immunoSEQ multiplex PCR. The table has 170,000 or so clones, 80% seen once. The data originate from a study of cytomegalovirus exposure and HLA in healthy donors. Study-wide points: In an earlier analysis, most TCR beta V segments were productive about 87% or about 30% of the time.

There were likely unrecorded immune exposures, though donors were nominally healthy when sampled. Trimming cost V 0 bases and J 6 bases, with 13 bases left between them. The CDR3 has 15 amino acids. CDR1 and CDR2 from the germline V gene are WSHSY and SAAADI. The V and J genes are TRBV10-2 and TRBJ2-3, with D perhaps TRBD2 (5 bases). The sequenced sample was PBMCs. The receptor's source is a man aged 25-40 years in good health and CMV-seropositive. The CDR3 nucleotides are TGCGCCAGCAGTGAGTCGAGGGTTATCAAGGATACGCAGTATTTT. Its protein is CASSESRVIKDTQYF.